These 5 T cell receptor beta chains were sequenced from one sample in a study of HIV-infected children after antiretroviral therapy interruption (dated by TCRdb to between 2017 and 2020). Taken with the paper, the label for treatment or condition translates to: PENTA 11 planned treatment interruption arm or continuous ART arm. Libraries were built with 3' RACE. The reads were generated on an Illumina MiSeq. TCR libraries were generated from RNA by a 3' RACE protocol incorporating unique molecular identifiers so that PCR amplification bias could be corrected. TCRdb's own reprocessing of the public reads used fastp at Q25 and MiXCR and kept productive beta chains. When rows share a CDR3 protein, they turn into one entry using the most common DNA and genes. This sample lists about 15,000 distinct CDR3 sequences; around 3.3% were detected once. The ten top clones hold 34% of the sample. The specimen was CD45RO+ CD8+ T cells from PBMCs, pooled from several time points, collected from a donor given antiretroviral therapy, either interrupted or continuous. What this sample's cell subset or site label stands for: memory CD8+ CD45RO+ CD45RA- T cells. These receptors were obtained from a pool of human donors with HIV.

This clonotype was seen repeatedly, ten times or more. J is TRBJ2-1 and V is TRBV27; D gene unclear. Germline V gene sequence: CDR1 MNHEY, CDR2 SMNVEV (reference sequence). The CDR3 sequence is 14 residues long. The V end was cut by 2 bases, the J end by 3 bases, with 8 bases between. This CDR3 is CASSLNPLYNEQFF. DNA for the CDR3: TGTGCCAGCAGTTTAAACCCACTCTACAATGAGCAGTTCTTC.

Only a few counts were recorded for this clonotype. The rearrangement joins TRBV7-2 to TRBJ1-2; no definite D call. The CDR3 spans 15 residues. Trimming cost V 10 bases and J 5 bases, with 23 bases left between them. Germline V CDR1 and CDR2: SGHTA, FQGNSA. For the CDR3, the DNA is TGTGCCACCCCGACCACCCGGCCCAATCCATATGGCTACACCTTC. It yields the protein CATPTTRPNPYGYTF.

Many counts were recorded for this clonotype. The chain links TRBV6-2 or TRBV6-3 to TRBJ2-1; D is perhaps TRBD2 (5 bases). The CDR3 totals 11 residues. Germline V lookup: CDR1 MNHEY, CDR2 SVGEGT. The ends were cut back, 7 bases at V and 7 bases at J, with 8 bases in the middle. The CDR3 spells CASTDWNEQFF. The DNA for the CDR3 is TGTGCCAGCACGGACTGGAATGAGCAGTTCTTC.

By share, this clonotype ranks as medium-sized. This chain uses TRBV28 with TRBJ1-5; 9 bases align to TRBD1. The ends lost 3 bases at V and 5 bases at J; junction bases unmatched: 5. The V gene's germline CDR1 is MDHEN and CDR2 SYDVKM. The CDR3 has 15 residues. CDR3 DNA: TGTGCCAGCAGTTTCCGGGACAGGGACGATCAGCCCCAGCATTTT. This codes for CASSFRDRDDQPQHF.

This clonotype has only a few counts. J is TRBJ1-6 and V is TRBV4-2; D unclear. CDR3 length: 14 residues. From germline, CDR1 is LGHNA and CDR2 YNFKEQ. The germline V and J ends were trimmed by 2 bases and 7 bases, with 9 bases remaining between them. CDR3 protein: CASSQRELNSPLHF. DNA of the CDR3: TGTGCCAGCAGCCAAAGGGAGCTGAATTCACCCCTCCACTTT.